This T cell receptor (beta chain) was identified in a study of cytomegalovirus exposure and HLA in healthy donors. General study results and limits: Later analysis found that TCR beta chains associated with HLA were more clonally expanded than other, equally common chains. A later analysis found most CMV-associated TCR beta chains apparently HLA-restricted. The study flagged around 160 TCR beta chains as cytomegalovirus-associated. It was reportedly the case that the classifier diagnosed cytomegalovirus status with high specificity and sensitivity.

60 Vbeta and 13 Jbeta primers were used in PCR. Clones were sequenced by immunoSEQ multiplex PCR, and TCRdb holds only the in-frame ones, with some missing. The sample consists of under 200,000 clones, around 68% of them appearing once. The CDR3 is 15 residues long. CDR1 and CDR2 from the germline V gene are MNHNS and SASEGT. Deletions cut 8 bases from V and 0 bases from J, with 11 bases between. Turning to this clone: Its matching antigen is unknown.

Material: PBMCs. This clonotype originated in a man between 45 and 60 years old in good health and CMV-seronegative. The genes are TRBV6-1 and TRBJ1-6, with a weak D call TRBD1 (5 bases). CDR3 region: CASGGSSSYNSPLHF. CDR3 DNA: TGTGCCAGCGGGGGGTCGAGCTCCTATAATTCACCCCTCCACTTT.